This TCR beta chain was profiled in a study of T cells in localized non-small cell lung cancer. Whole-study results and caveats: Because only a single region of the tumor was sequenced, heterogeneity remains possible. Higher blood T cell density went with longer overall survival. Uninvolved adjacent lung had more T cell clonality than any other tissue, topping tumor.

The protocol was immunoSEQ multiplex PCR, while the TCRdb copy is restricted to in-frame clones and leaves out a portion. The data contain just under 80,000 clones, 80% of them singletons. About this clone itself: Its antigen is unidentified.

Trimming stripped 3 bases from V and 4 bases from J, with 13 bases between. The CDR3 sequence is 14 residues long. Per the germline V gene, CDR1 is LNHDA and CDR2 is SQIVND (reference sequence). The clonotype was recovered from a female donor older than 55 with stage I lung adenocarcinoma. Sequences were derived from peripheral blood, sampled before any cancer treatment. The rearrangement joins TRBV19 to TRBJ2-7, with a tentative D call TRBD1 (7 bases). CDR3 in DNA: TGTGCCAGTAGTATTTCGGCAGGGGGGTACGAGCAGTACTTC. It codes for CASSISAGGYEQYF.